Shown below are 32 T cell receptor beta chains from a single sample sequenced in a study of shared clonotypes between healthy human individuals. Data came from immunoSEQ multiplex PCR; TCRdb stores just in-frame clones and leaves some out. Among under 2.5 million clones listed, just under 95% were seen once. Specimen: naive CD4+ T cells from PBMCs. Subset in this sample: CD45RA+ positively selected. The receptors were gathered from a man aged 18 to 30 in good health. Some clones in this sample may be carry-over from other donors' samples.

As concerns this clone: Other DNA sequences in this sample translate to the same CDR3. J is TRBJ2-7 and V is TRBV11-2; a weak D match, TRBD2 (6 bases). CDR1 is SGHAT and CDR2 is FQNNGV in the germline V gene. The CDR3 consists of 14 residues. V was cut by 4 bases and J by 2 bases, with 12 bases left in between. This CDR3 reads CASSSGLGTYEQYF. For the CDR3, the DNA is TGTGCCAGCAGCTCGGGACTCGGGACCTACGAGCAGTACTTC.

CDR3 region: CASSLLGVQSIQYF. CDR3 bases: TGTGCCAGCAGCTTACTGGGGGTGCAGTCCATTCAGTACTTC. The chain employs TRBV7-2 and TRBJ2-4, with D perhaps assigned TRBD1 or TRBD2 (5 bases each). V dropped 2 bases and J dropped 9 bases, with 14 bases sitting between them. Germline V gives CDR1 SGHTA, CDR2 FQGNSA. This CDR3 has 14 amino acids.

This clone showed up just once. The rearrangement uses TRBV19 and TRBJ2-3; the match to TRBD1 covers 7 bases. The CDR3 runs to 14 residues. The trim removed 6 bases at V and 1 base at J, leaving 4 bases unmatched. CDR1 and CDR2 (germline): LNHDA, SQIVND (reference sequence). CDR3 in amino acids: CASRVTGGTDTQYF. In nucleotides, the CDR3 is TGTGCCAGTAGGGTTACAGGGGGCACAGATACGCAGTATTTT.

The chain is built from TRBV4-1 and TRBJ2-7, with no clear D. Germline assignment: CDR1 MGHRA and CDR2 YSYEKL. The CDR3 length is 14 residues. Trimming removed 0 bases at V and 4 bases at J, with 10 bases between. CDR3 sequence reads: CASSQEISRYEQYF. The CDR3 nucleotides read TGCGCCAGCAGCCAAGAAATATCTCGATACGAGCAGTACTTC.

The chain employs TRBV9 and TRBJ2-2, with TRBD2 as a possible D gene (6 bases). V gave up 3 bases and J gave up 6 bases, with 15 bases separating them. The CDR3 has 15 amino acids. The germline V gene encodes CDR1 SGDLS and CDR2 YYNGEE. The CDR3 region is CASSGRGSQAGELFF. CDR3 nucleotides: TGTGCCAGCAGCGGGCGGGGTAGCCAGGCCGGGGAGCTGTTTTTT.

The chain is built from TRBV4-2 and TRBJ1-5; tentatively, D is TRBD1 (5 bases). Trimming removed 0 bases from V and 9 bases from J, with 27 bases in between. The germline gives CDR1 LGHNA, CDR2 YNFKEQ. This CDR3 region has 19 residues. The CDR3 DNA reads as TGTGCCAGCAGCCAAGATATGAGCCGGGCAGGGCCCCAAAGATTGCCCCAGCATTTT. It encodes CASSQDMSRAGPQRLPQHF.

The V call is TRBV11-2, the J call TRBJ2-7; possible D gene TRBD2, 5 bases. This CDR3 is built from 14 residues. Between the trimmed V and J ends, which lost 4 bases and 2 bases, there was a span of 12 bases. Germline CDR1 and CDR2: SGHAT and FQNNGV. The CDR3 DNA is TGTGCCAGCAGCTGGAGGACCGGACCCTACGAGCAGTACTTC. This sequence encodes CASSWRTGPYEQYF.

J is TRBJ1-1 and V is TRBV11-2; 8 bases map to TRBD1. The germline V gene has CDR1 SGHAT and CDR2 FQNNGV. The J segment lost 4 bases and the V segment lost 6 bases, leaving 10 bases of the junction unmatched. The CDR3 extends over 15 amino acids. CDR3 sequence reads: CASRGRKDRVTEAFF. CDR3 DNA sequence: TGTGCCAGCAGAGGAAGAAAGGACAGGGTCACTGAAGCTTTCTTT.

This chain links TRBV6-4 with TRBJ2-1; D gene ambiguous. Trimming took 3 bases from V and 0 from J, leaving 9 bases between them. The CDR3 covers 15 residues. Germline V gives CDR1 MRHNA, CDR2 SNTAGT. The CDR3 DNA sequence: TGTGCCAGCAGTGATCTACCGGCCTCCTACAATGAGCAGTTCTTC. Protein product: CASSDLPASYNEQFF.

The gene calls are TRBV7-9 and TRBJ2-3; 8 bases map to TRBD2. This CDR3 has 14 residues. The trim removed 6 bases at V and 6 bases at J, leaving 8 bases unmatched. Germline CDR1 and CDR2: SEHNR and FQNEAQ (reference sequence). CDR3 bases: TGTGCCAGCAGTCGTAGCGGGATTGGGGATACGCAGTATTTT. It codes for CASSRSGIGDTQYF.

This CDR3 is CASSLSPQGNTGELFF. The DNA of the CDR3 is TGTGCCAGCAGCTTAAGCCCCCAGGGGAACACCGGGGAGCTGTTTTTT. This chain connects TRBV7-9 to TRBJ2-2; D may be TRBD1 (5 bases). The CDR3 has 16 residues. V lost 2 bases and J 1 base, leaving 11 bases between the germline ends. CDR1 is SEHNR, CDR2 FQNEAQ, per germline (reference sequence).

The CDR3 loop is CASSGLKAFF. The CDR3, as DNA: TGTGCCAGCAGTGGGCTTAAAGCTTTCTTT. The chain carries TRBV28 and TRBJ1-1; D is ambiguous. This CDR3 has 10 residues. The ends were cut back, 5 bases at V and 9 bases at J, with 7 bases in the middle. Germline assignment: CDR1 MDHEN and CDR2 SYDVKM.

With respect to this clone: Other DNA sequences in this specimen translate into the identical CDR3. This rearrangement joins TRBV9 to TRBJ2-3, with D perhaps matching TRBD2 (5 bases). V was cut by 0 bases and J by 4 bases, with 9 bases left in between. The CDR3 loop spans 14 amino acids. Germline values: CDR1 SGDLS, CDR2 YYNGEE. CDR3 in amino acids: CASSVDRGADTQYF. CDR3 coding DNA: TGTGCCAGCAGCGTAGATCGGGGTGCAGATACGCAGTATTTT.

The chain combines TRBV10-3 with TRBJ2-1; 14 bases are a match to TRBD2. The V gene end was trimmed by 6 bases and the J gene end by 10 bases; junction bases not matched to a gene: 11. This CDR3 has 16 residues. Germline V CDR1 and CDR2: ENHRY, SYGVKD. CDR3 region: CAISEPGLAGVWEQFF. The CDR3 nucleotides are TGTGCCATCAGCGAGCCGGGACTAGCGGGAGTATGGGAGCAGTTCTTC.

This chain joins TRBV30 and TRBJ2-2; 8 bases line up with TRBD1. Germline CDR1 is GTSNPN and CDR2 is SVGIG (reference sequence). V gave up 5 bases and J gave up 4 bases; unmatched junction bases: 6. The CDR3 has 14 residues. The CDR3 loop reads CAWVGQGSTGELFF. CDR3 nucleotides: TGTGCCTGGGTTGGACAGGGAAGCACCGGGGAGCTGTTTTTT.

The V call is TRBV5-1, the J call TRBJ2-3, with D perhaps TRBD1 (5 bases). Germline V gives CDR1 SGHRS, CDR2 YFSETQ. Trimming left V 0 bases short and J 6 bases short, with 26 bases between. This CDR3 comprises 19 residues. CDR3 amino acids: CASSLGADREPYHIDTQYF. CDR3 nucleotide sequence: TGCGCCAGCAGCTTGGGCGCTGACAGAGAACCATACCATATCGATACGCAGTATTTT.

The CDR3 DNA follows: TGTGCCAGCAGCCCCCGCGTCACAGATACGCAGTATTTT. Translation: CASSPRVTDTQYF. This chain uses TRBV9 with TRBJ2-3; D is ambiguous. The CDR3 spans 13 residues. With 4 bases removed from V and 2 bases from J, the gap between germline ends came to 8 bases. CDR1 is SGDLS and CDR2 is YYNGEE in the germline V gene.

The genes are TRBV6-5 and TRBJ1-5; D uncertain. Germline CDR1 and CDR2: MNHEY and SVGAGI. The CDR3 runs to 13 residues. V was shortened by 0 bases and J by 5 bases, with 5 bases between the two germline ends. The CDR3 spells CASSYSGYQPQHF. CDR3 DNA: TGTGCCAGCAGTTACTCCGGGTATCAGCCCCAGCATTTT.

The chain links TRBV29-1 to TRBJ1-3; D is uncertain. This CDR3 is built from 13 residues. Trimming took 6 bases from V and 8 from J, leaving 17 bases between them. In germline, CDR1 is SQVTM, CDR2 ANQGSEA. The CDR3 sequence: CSVQTPVLDTIYF. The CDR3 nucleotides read TGCAGCGTACAGACCCCGGTGCTCGACACCATATATTTT.

This CDR3 is CAISEGGRGSNQPQHF. In nucleotides, the CDR3 is TGTGCCATCAGTGAAGGGGGGAGAGGAAGCAATCAGCCCCAGCATTTT. The genes are TRBV10-3 and TRBJ1-5; TRBD1 might be the D (6 bases). Trimming shortened V by 3 bases and J by 1 base, and 13 bases separated the two germline ends. This CDR3 contains 16 residues. Per the germline V gene, CDR1 is ENHRY and CDR2 is SYGVKD.

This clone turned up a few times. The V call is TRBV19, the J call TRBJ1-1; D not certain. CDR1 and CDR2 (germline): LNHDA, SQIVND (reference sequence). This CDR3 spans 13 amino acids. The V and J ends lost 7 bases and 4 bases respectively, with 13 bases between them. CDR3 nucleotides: TGTGCCAGTACGGTGACGGAGGGCACTGAAGCTTTCTTT. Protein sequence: CASTVTEGTEAFF.

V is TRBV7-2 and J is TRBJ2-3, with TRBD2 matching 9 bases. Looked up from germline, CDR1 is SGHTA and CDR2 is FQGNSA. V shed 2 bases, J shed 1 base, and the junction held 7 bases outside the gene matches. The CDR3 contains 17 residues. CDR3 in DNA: TGTGCCAGCAGCTTAAAATTTGCGGGGGGGGGCACAGATACGCAGTATTTT. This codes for CASSLKFAGGGTDTQYF.

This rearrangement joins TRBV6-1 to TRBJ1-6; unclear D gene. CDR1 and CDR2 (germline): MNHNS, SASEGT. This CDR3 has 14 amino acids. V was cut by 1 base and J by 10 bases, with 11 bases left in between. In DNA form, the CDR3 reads TGTGCCAGCAGTGAAGTTGGCACCAACTCACCCCTCCACTTT. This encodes CASSEVGTNSPLHF.

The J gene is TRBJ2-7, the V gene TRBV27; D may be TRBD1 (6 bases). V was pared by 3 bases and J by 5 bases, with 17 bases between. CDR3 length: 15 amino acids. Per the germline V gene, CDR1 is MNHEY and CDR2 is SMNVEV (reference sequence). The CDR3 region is CASSFRGNAGNEQYF. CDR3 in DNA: TGTGCCAGCAGTTTTAGGGGGAACGCCGGGAACGAGCAGTACTTC.

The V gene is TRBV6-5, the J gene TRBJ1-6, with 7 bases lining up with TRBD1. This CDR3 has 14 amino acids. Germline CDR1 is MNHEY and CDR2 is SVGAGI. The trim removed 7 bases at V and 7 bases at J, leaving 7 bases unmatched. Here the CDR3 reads CASTPDRANSPLHF. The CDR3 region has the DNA TGTGCCAGCACCCCCGACAGGGCCAATTCACCCCTCCACTTT.

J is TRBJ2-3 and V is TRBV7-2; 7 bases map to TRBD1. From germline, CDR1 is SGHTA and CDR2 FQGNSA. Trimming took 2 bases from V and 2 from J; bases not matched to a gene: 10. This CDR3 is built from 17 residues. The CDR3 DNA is TGTGCCAGCAGCTTATCATGGGACAGACCAGACACAGATACGCAGTATTTT. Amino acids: CASSLSWDRPDTDTQYF.

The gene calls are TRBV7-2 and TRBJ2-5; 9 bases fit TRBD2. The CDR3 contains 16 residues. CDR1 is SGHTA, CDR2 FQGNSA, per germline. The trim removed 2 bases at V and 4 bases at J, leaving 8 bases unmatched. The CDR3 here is CASSLIPGLAGETQYF. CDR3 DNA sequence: TGTGCCAGCAGCTTAATTCCGGGACTAGCCGGAGAGACCCAGTACTTC.

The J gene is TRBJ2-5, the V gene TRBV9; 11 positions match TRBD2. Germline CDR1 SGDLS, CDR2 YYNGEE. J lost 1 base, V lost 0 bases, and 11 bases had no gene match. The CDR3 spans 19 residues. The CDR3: CASSVAVAGGPTAQETQYF. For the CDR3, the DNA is TGTGCCAGCAGCGTAGCGGTAGCGGGAGGGCCCACGGCCCAAGAGACCCAGTACTTC.

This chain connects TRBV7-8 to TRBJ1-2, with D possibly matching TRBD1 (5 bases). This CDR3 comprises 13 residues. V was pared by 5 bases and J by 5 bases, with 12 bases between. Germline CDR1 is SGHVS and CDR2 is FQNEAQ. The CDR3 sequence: CASSPGGVYGYTF. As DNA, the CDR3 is TGTGCCAGCAGCCCTGGGGGAGTTTATGGCTACACCTTC.

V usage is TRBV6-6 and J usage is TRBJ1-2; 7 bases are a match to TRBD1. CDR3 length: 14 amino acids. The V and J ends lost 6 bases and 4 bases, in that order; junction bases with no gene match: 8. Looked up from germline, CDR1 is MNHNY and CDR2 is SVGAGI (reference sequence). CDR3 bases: TGTGCCAGCAGGCCCGCGGCAGGGGGCTATGGCTACACCTTC. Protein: CASRPAAGGYGYTF.

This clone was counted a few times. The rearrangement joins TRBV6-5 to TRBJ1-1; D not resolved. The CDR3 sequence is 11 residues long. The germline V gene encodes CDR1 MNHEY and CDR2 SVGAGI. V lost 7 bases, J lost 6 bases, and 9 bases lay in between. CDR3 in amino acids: CASKEDAEAFF. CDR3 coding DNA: TGTGCCAGCAAAGAGGACGCTGAAGCTTTCTTT.

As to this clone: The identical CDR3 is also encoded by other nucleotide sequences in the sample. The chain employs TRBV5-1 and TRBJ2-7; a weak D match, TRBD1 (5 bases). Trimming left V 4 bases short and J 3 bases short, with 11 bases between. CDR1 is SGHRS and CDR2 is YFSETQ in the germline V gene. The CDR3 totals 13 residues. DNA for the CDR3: TGCGCCAGCAGCCTAGGGGTCGGCTACGAGCAGTACTTC. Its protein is CASSLGVGYEQYF.